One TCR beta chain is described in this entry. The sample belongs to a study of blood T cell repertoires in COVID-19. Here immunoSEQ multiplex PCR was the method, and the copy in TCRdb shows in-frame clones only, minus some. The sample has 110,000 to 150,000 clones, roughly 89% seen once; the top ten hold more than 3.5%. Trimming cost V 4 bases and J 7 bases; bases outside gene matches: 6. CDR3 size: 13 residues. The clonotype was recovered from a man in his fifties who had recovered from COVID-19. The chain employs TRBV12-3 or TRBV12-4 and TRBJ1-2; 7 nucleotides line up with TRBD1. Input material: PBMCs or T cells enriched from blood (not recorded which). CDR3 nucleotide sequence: TGTGCCAGCAGTTGGTCAGGGGGAGGTGGCTACACCTTC. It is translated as CASSWSGGGGYTF.